This T cell receptor (beta chain) was sequenced for a study of blood T cell repertoires in COVID-19. Study-wide background: The analysed material was cDNA or gDNA that came from T cells, B-cell-depleted T cells, or PBMCs.

Sequencing used immunoSEQ multiplex PCR; TCRdb keeps in-frame clones, though not all of them. Of roughly 300,000 clones in the sample, 88% were seen once. This CDR3 region has 12 residues. V trimming: 8 bases; J trimming: 6 bases; junction bases outside the gene matches: 4. CDR1 is MNHEY, CDR2 SVGAGI, per germline. The chain combines TRBV6-5 with TRBJ2-1; the match to TRBD2 covers 7 bases. The sequenced sample was peripheral blood. This receptor was obtained from a man between 18 and 29 years old with active or convalescent COVID-19. The CDR3 nucleotides are TGTGCCAGCCGGGACTACGCCAATGAGCAGTTCTTC. Protein: CASRDYANEQFF.